These 10 T cell receptor beta chains were sequenced from one sample in a study of T cells after yellow fever vaccination. TCRdb re-called the 5' RACE reads with MiXCR, one entry per CDR3 protein. The sample has around 300,000 distinct CDR3 sequences, 4.1% seen once. Sequenced here: PBMCs, sampled 5 days after the yellow fever booster vaccination. The receptors derive from a man aged 18 to 35 who received the YFV17D yellow fever vaccine.

This clonotype was detected a few times. The chain combines TRBV6-5 with TRBJ2-2; D possibly uses TRBD1 or TRBD2 (6 bases each). Germline CDR1 is MNHEY and CDR2 is SVGAGI. The CDR3 covers 16 residues. The V and J ends lost 6 bases and 3 bases respectively, with 17 bases between them. The CDR3 reads CASRRLRGQYTGELFF. The CDR3 nucleotides are TGTGCCAGCAGAAGACTACGGGGGCAGTACACCGGGGAGCTGTTTTTT.

There are a few counts of this clonotype. The chain is built from TRBV5-1 and TRBJ1-1; 11 bases are a match to TRBD1. The CDR3 has 13 amino acids. The V gene's germline CDR1 is SGHRS and CDR2 YFSETQ. Trimming took 4 bases from V and 9 from J; bases not matched to a gene: 5. CDR3 region: CASSAGQGAQAFF. The CDR3 DNA follows: TGCGCCAGCAGCGCAGGACAGGGGGCTCAAGCTTTCTTT.

This clonotype was observed a handful of times. V and J are TRBV5-1 and TRBJ2-5; the match to TRBD1 covers 7 bases. With V trimmed by 3 bases and J by 5 bases, 10 bases remained unmatched. The CDR3 contains 15 residues. Germline V gene data show CDR1 as SGHRS and CDR2 as YFSETQ. The CDR3 protein is CASSSTGTLEETQYF. The CDR3 bases are TGCGCCAGCAGCTCGACAGGGACCCTCGAGGAGACCCAGTACTTC.

The genes are TRBV6-6 and TRBJ1-1; D not resolved. CDR1 is MNHNY, CDR2 SVGAGI, per germline (reference sequence). V was shortened by 7 bases and J by 1 base, with 13 bases between the two germline ends. This CDR3 contains 14 residues. CDR3 sequence: CASTLPRQNTEAFF. CDR3 DNA sequence: TGTGCCAGCACCCTACCTAGACAGAACACTGAAGCTTTCTTT.

This clonotype was counted between two and nine times. The chain couples TRBV2 to TRBJ1-3; D gene ambiguous. The CDR3 spans 11 residues. V was clipped by 9 bases and J by 0 bases, with 3 bases between them. In germline, CDR1 is SNHLY, CDR2 FYNNEI. CDR3 nucleotides: TGTGCCAGGAGCTCTGGAAACACCATATATTTT. As protein: CARSSGNTIYF. The entire variable domain, with the rest obtained from reference TRBV2 and TRBJ1-3, is as follows: EPEVTQTPSHQVTQMGQEVILRCVPISNHLYFYWYRQILGQKVEFLVSFYNNEISEKSEIFDDQFSVERPDGSNFTLKIRSTKLEDSAMYFCARSSGNTIYFGEGSWLTVV.

The V call is TRBV6-5, the J call TRBJ1-5, with TRBD1 matching over 7 bases. There are 15 residues in the CDR3. V lost 5 bases, J lost 4 bases, and 8 bases stayed unmatched. From germline, CDR1 is MNHEY and CDR2 SVGAGI. The CDR3 DNA follows: TGTGCCAGCAGTACAACCGGGACAGCTAATCAGCCCCAGCATTTT. Encoded protein: CASSTTGTANQPQHF.

This clonotype came up many times. This rearrangement joins TRBV5-4 to TRBJ1-1, with D maybe TRBD1 (5 bases). Germline values: CDR1 SGHNT, CDR2 YYREEE (reference sequence). V was clipped by 3 bases and J by 0 bases, with 12 bases between them. The CDR3 consists of 15 residues. The CDR3 sequence: CASSSGGTVNTEAFF. The CDR3 DNA sequence: TGTGCCAGCAGCTCTGGGGGGACGGTGAACACTGAAGCTTTCTTT.

This rearrangement joins TRBV5-5 to TRBJ2-5; D not certain. Germline loops: CDR1 SGHKS, CDR2 YYEKEE (reference sequence). The CDR3 covers 15 residues. V lost 1 base and J 2 bases, leaving 12 bases between the germline ends. DNA for the CDR3: TGTGCCAGCAGCTTGCCTCTGGCGGTACAAGAGACCCAGTACTTC. Protein product: CASSLPLAVQETQYF.

This clonotype showed up many times. The chain links TRBV5-1 to TRBJ2-7, with D tentatively TRBD1 (5 bases). Germline V CDR1 and CDR2: SGHRS, YFSETQ. The CDR3 has 14 residues. The V end was cut by 4 bases, the J end by 3 bases, with 14 bases between. The DNA of the CDR3 is TGCGCCAGCAGCCCGTCGTTCGGACACTACGAGCAGTACTTC. Its translation: CASSPSFGHYEQYF.

The rearrangement uses TRBV7-9 and TRBJ1-1; 7 bases align to TRBD1. Per germline, CDR1 SEHNR and CDR2 FQNEAQ (reference sequence). The CDR3 is made up of 14 amino acids. The junction had 4 bases not matched to a gene; V was cut back by 6 bases and J by 0 bases. The CDR3 sequence is CASRGTAMNTEAFF. CDR3 coding DNA: TGTGCCAGCAGGGGGACAGCAATGAACACTGAAGCTTTCTTT.